These 5 T cell receptor beta chains came from one sample sequenced in a study of control samples from healthy donors and cancer patients. Clones were sequenced by immunoSEQ multiplex PCR, and TCRdb holds only the in-frame ones, with some missing. This sample has approximately 79,000 clones, with approximately 90% found just once. Sequenced sample: blood. The receptors come from a man over 45 in good health.

This clone showed up just a few times. The gene calls are TRBV15 and TRBJ1-5, with TRBD1 as a possible D gene (6 bases). The ends were cut back, 1 base at V and 0 bases at J, with 19 bases in the middle. Germline V gene lookup returns CDR1 LNHNV and CDR2 YYDKDF (reference sequence). This CDR3 spans 19 amino acids. The CDR3 loop reads CATSRGRRAGAYSNQPQHF. DNA of the CDR3: TGTGCCACCAGCAGAGGCCGGAGGGCAGGGGCTTATAGCAATCAGCCCCAGCATTTT.

The chain has TRBV29-1 and TRBJ2-3, with 7 positions matching TRBD1. Germline V gene data show CDR1 as SQVTM and CDR2 as ANQGSEA. The CDR3 runs 13 residues. V dropped 0 bases and J dropped 6; count of bases not matched to a gene: 3. The CDR3 spells CSVEEGGADTQYF. In nucleotides, the CDR3 is TGCAGCGTTGAAGAAGGGGGCGCGGATACGCAGTATTTT.

The chain links TRBV29-1 to TRBJ2-2; D is unresolved. This CDR3 has 13 residues. V was pared by 4 bases and J by 4 bases, with 10 bases between. Germline-derived CDR1 and CDR2 are SQVTM and ANQGSEA. This CDR3 is CSVAGYGTGELFF. CDR3 nucleotide sequence: TGCAGCGTTGCAGGATACGGCACCGGGGAGCTGTTTTTT.

V is TRBV7-3 and J is TRBJ1-2; the D gene is possibly TRBD1 (5 bases). V shed 5 bases and J shed 4 bases, with 17 bases lying between them. This CDR3 has 15 amino acids. CDR1 and CDR2 (germline): SGHTA, FQGTGA. CDR3: CASSPNPGPGYGYTF. The CDR3 DNA follows: TGTGCCAGCAGCCCAAACCCAGGGCCGGGCTATGGCTACACCTTC.

This clone was counted a few times. V gene TRBV7-9 combines with J gene TRBJ1-5; 12 bases are shared with TRBD1. The CDR3 length is 18 residues. V shed 4 bases, J shed 0 bases, and the junction held 7 bases outside the gene matches. Germline CDR1 reads SEHNR; CDR2 reads FQNEAQ (reference sequence). CDR3 nucleotide sequence: TGTGCCAGCAGCTCCGGGACAGGGGGCTTTAGTAGCAATCAGCCCCAGCATTTT. As protein: CASSSGTGGFSSNQPQHF.